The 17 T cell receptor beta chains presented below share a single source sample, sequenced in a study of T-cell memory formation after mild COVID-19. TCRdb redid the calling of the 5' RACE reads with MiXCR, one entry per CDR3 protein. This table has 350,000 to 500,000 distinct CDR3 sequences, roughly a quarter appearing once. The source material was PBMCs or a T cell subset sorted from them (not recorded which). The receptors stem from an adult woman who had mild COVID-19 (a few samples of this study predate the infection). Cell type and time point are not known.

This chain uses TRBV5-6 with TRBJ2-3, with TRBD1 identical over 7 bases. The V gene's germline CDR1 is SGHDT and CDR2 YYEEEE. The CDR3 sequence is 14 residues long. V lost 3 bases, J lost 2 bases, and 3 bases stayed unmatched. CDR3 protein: CASSYQGDTDTQYF. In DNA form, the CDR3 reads TGTGCCAGCAGCTACCAGGGGGACACAGATACGCAGTATTTT.

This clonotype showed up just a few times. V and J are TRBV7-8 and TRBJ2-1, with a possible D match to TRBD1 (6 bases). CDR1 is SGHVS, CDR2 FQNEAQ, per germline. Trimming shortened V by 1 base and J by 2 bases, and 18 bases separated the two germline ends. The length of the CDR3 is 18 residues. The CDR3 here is CASSLDRDKPDPYNEQFF. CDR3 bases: TGTGCCAGCAGCTTAGACCGGGACAAACCCGATCCCTACAATGAGCAGTTCTTC. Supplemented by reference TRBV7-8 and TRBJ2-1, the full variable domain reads GAGVSQSPRYKVAKRGQDVALRCDPISGHVSLFWYQQALGQGPEFLTYFQNEAQLDKSGLPSDRFFAERPEGSVSTLKIQRTQQEDSAVYLCASSLDRDKPDPYNEQFFGPGTRLTVL.

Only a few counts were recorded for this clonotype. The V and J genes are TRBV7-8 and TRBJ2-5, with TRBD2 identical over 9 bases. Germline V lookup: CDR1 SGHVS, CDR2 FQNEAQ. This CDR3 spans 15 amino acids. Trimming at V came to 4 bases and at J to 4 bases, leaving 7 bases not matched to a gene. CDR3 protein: CASSSGSGRVETQYF. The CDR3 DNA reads TGTGCCAGCAGCTCCGGTAGCGGGAGAGTAGAGACCCAGTACTTC.

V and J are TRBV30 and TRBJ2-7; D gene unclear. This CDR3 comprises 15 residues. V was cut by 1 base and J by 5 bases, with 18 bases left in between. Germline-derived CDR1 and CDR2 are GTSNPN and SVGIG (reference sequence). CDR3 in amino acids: CAWSGYGQGKDEQYF. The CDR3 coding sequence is TGTGCCTGGAGTGGGTATGGGCAAGGAAAGGACGAGCAGTACTTC.

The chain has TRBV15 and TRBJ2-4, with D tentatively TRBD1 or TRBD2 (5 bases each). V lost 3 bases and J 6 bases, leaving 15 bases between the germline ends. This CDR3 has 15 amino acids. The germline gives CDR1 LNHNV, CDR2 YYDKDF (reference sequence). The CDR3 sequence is CATSRPTGTINIQYF. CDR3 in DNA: TGTGCCACCAGCAGGCCCACCGGGACCATAAACATTCAGTACTTC.

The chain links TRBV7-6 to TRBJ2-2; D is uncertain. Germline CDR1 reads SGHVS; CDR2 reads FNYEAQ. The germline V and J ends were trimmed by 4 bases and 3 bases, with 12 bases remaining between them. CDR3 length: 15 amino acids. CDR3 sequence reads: CASSSNAADTGELFF. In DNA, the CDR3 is TGTGCCAGCAGCTCGAACGCTGCGGACACCGGGGAGCTGTTTTTT.

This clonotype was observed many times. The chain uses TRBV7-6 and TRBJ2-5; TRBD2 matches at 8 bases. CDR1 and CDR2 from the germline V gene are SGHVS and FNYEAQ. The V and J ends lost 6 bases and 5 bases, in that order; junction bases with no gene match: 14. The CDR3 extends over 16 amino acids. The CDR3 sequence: CASSPPGGRYSETQYF. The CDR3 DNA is TGTGCCAGCAGTCCCCCGGGCGGGAGGTACTCGGAGACCCAGTACTTC.

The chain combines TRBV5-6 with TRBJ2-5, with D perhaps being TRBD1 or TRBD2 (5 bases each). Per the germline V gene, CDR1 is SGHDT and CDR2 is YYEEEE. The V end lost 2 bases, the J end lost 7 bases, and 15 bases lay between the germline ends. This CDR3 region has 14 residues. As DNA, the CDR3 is TGTGCCAGCAGCTTAGCACAGGTCCGGGGGACCCAGTACTTC. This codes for CASSLAQVRGTQYF.

CDR3 DNA sequence: TGTGCCAGCTCACCGATCGAGGGAGCGTACGAGCAGTACTTC. Translating it yields CASSPIEGAYEQYF. The gene calls are TRBV18 and TRBJ2-7; tentatively, D is TRBD2 (5 bases). Germline CDR1 KGHSH, CDR2 LQKENI. The CDR3 loop spans 14 amino acids. Trimming shortened V by 3 bases and J by 4 bases, and 13 bases separated the two germline ends.

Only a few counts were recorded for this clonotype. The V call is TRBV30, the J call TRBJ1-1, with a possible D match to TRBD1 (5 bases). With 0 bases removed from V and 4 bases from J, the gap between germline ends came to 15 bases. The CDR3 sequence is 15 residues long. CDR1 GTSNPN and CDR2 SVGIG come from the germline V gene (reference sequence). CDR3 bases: TGTGCCTGGAGTGTAGCGGAGGGGCTCGGCACTGAAGCTTTCTTT. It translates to CAWSVAEGLGTEAFF.

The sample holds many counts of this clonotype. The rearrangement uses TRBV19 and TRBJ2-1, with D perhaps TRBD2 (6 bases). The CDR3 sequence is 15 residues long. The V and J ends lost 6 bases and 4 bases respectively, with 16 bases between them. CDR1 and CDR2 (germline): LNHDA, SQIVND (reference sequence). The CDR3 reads CASSSYGGRYNEQFF. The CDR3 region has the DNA TGTGCCAGTAGCTCTTATGGGGGGAGGTACAATGAGCAGTTCTTC.

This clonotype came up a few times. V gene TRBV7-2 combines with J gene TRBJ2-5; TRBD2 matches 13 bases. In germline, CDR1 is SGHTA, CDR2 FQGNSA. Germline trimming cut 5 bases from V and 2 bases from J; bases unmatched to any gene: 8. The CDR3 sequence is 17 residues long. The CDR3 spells CASSLRTSGRRQETQYF. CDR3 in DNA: TGTGCCAGCAGCCTTCGGACTAGCGGGAGACGTCAAGAGACCCAGTACTTC.

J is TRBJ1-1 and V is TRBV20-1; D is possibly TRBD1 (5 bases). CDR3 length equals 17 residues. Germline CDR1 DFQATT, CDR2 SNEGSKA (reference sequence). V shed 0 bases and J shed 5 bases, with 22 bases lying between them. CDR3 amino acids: CSARDLTGGRIRTEAFF. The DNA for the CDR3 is TGCAGTGCTAGAGATCTCACAGGTGGCAGGATTAGGACTGAAGCTTTCTTT.

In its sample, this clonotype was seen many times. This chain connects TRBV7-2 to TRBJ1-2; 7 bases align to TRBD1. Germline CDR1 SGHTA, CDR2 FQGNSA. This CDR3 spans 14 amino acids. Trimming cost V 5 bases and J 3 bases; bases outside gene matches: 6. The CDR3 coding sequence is TGTGCCAGCAGCCACCGGACAGGAGACTATGGCTACACCTTC. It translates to CASSHRTGDYGYTF.

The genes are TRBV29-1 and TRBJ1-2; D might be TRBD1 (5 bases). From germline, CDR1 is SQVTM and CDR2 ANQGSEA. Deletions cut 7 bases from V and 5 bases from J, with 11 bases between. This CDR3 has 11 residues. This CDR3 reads CSGFGGYGYTF. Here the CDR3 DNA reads TGCAGCGGTTTCGGGGGATATGGCTACACCTTC.

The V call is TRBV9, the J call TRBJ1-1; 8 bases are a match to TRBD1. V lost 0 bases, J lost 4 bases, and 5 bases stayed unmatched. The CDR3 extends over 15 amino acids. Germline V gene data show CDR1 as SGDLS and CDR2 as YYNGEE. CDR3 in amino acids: CASSVVQGAVTEAFF. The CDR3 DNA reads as TGTGCCAGCAGCGTAGTTCAGGGGGCGGTCACTGAAGCTTTCTTT.

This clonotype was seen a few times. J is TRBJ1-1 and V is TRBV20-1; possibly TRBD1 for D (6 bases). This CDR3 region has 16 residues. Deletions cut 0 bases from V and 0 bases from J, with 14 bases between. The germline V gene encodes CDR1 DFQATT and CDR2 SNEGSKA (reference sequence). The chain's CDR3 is CSARESGGGVNTEAFF. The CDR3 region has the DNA TGCAGTGCTAGAGAGTCGGGAGGGGGGGTGAACACTGAAGCTTTCTTT.